The sequence of this T cell receptor (beta chain) was determined in a study of shared clonotypes between healthy human individuals. V was pared by 0 bases and J by 3 bases, with 18 bases between. Germline-derived CDR1 and CDR2 are MNHEY and SMNVEV (reference sequence). There are 17 residues in the CDR3. General observations from the study: It was the non-shared clonotypes that had lower generation probabilities than clonotypes shared by all four donors.

Concerning this clone: Its antigen is unknown.

The donors, all of them Caucasian adults, lived in Nashville, Tennessee. Authors' methods: In the immunoSEQ data, sequences were junction-only and lacked quality scores, so filtering differed. Sequencing used immunoSEQ multiplex PCR; TCRdb keeps in-frame clones, though not all of them. V, J and clone size were drawn from that table, and D and trimming were deduced from the DNA. The sample records roughly 530,000 clones, 90% to 97% being singletons. The clonotype originates from a woman aged 30 to 39 in good health. This chain links TRBV27 with TRBJ2-7; D not resolved. Sequencing was done on a sample of naive CD4+ T cells sorted from blood. Subset defined: CD45RA+ positively selected. The CDR3 protein is CASSLSYRRSRSYEQYF. Here the CDR3 DNA reads TGTGCCAGCAGTTTATCCTACAGACGGTCGAGGAGCTACGAGCAGTACTTC.